The 10 T cell receptor beta chains below were found in one sample sequenced in a study of OX40 agonist ivuxolimab in advanced cancers. TCRdb's copy holds only in-frame clones and misses some; the assay was immunoSEQ multiplex PCR. The sample shows 55,000 to 85,000 clones, roughly 89% of them seen only once. The source was CD4+ or CD8+ T cells sorted from blood, collected in a trial of the OX40 agonist ivuxolimab. The receptors come from an adult with an advanced solid tumor such as melanoma, head and neck, liver or kidney cancer.

This rearrangement joins TRBV6-5 to TRBJ1-5; 8 positions match TRBD1. Per germline, CDR1 MNHEY and CDR2 SVGAGI. After removal of 4 bases from V and 8 bases from J, the junction contained 4 bases not matched to a gene. This CDR3 region has 13 residues. For the CDR3, the DNA is TGTGCCAGCAGTTTCAGGGGGCGGGAGCCCCAGCATTTT. This encodes CASSFRGREPQHF.

The rearrangement links TRBV6-1 to TRBJ1-5; D is uncertain. The CDR3 totals 13 residues. The ends were cut back, 7 bases at V and 4 bases at J, with 11 bases in the middle. Germline V gene lookup returns CDR1 MNHNS and CDR2 SASEGT. Here the CDR3 reads CASKETPNQPQHF. CDR3 in DNA: TGTGCCAGCAAGGAGACACCTAATCAGCCCCAGCATTTT.

The chain combines TRBV2 with TRBJ2-5; a possible D gene is TRBD2 (7 bases). Germline CDR1 reads SNHLY; CDR2 reads FYNNEI. Trimming took 2 bases from V and 5 from J, leaving 15 bases between them. The CDR3 runs 15 residues. CDR3 sequence reads: CASSEIAGAGETQYF. CDR3 bases: TGTGCCAGCAGTGAAATCGCGGGGGCCGGGGAGACCCAGTACTTC.

The rearrangement uses TRBV7-3 and TRBJ1-5; tentative D call: TRBD1 (5 bases). Germline assignment: CDR1 SGHTA and CDR2 FQGTGA. The V end was cut by 5 bases, the J end by 7 bases, with 18 bases between. The CDR3 totals 15 residues. The CDR3 DNA is TGTGCCAGCAGCCAAACCGGGGGAGCGGGCCAGCCCCAGCATTTT. Its translation: CASSQTGGAGQPQHF.

The chain carries TRBV4-1 and TRBJ1-6; a possible D gene is TRBD1 (5 bases). CDR1 is MGHRA, CDR2 YSYEKL, per germline. The CDR3 loop spans 13 amino acids. Trimming took 1 base from V and 14 from J, leaving 12 bases between them. The DNA for the CDR3 is TGCGCCAGCAGCCAAGTTTTAGGGGAGGCCCTCCACTTT. Encoded protein: CASSQVLGEALHF.

CDR3 sequence: CATQDYSSSYNEQFF. CDR3 DNA: TGTGCCACCCAGGACTATTCAAGCTCCTACAATGAGCAGTTCTTC. J is TRBJ2-1 and V is TRBV19, with D possibly TRBD2 on 6 matching bases. Trimming pared 10 bases from V and 0 bases from J, leaving 16 bases between. Germline V gene sequence: CDR1 LNHDA, CDR2 SQIVND (reference sequence). There are 15 residues in the CDR3.

The chain joins TRBV19 to TRBJ2-1; D unresolved. The V end was cut by 8 bases, the J end by 4 bases, with 9 bases between. The CDR3 is 12 residues long. CDR1 LNHDA and CDR2 SQIVND come from the germline V gene (reference sequence). The CDR3 sequence is CASGLYYNEQFF. CDR3 sequence (DNA): TGTGCCAGTGGGCTTTATTACAATGAGCAGTTCTTC.

The chain joins TRBV7-9 to TRBJ1-2, with unresolved D. V lost 0 bases and J lost 8, with 4 bases in between. CDR1 and CDR2 (germline): SEHNR, FQNEAQ (reference sequence). This CDR3 region has 11 residues. DNA for the CDR3: TGTGCCAGCAGCTTAGCCGGCGGCTACACCTTC. It codes for CASSLAGGYTF. Full variable domain (missing parts from reference TRBV7-9 and TRBJ1-2): DTGVSQNPRHKITKRGQNVTFRCDPISEHNRLYWYRQTLGQGPEFLTYFQNEAQLEKSRLLSDRFSAERPKGSFSTLEIQRTEQGDSAMYLCASSLAGGYTFGSGTRLTVV.

This chain uses TRBV2 with TRBJ1-1, with D unclear. Trimming cost V 4 bases and J 8 bases, with 8 bases left between them. CDR1 and CDR2 (germline): SNHLY, FYNNEI. This CDR3 has 11 amino acids. The CDR3 here is CASSGWEEAFF. The DNA for the CDR3 is TGTGCCAGCAGTGGTTGGGAAGAAGCTTTCTTT.

V gene TRBV18 combines with J gene TRBJ2-7; D remains ambiguous. Trimming pared 6 bases from V and 4 bases from J, leaving 13 bases between. Germline V gene lookup returns CDR1 KGHSH and CDR2 LQKENI. The CDR3 has 13 amino acids. DNA for the CDR3: TGTGCCAGCTCCCCCATAGATCTTTACGAGCAGTACTTC. Its protein is CASSPIDLYEQYF.